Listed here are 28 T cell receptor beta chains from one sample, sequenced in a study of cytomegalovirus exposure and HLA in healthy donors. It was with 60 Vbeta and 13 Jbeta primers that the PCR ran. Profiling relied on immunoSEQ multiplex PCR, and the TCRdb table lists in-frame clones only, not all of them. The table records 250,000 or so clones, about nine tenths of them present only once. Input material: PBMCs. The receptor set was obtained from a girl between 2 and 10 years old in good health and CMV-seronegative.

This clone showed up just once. CDR3 loop: CASGHSINEKLFF. The CDR3 DNA sequence: TGCGCCTCTGGACATTCAATTAATGAAAAACTGTTTTTT. This chain links TRBV5-1 with TRBJ1-4, with D tentatively TRBD1 (5 bases). The germline V and J ends were trimmed by 10 bases and 4 bases, with 14 bases remaining between them. This CDR3 is 13 amino acids long. Germline V lookup: CDR1 SGHRS, CDR2 YFSETQ. The whole variable domain, remainder taken from reference TRBV5-1 and TRBJ1-4, is KAGVTQTPRYLIKTRGQQVTLSCSPISGHRSVSWYQQTPGQGLQFLFEYFSETQRNKGNFPGRFSGRQFSNSRSEMNVSTLELGDSALYLCASGHSINEKLFFGSGTQLSVL.

The CDR3 DNA follows: TGTGCCAGCAGTGACAGGGACACTGAAGCTTTCTTT. The encoded protein is CASSDRDTEAFF. The chain recombines TRBV6-1 with TRBJ1-1; the D gene is possibly TRBD1 (5 bases). There are 12 residues in the CDR3. Germline V gene lookup returns CDR1 MNHNS and CDR2 SASEGT. The V end lost 3 bases, the J end lost 3 bases, and 5 bases lay between the germline ends.

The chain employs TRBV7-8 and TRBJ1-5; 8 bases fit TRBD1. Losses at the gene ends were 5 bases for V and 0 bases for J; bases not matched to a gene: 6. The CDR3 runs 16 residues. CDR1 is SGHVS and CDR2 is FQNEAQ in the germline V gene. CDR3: CASSAQGVYSNQPQHF. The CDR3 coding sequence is TGTGCCAGCAGCGCACAGGGGGTTTATAGCAATCAGCCCCAGCATTTT.

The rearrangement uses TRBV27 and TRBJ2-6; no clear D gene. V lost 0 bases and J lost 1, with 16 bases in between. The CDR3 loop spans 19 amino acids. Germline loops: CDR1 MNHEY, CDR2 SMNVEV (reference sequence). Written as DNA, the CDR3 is TGTGCCAGCAGTTTATCGGTCCGCTCTCCCAGATCTGGGGCCAACGTCCTGACTTTC. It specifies CASSLSVRSPRSGANVLTF.

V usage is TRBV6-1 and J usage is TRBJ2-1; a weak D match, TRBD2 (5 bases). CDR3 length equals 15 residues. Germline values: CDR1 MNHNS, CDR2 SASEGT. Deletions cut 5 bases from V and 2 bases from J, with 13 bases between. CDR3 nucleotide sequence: TGTGCCAGCAGTCCAAGAGCGGATACCTACAATGAGCAGTTCTTC. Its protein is CASSPRADTYNEQFF.

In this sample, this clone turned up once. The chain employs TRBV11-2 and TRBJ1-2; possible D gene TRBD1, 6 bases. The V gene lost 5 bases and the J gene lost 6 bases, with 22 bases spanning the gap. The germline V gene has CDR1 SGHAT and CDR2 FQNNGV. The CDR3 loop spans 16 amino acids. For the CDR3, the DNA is TGTGCCAGCAGCGCCCGACTGGAAACAGGGCTACATGGCTACACCTTC. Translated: CASSARLETGLHGYTF.

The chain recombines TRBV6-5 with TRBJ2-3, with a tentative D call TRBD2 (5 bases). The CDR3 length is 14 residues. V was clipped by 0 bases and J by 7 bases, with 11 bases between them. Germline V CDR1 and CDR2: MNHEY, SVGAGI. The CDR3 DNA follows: TGTGCCAGCAGTTACTCTCGGGGTATTTATACGCAGTATTTT. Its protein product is CASSYSRGIYTQYF.

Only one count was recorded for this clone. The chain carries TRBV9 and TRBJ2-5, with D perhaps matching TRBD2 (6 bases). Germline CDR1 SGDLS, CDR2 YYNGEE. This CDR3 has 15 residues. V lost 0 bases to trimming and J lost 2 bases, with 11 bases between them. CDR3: CASSVGSRGQETQYF. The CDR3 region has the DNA TGTGCCAGCAGCGTAGGGTCCCGGGGGCAAGAGACCCAGTACTTC. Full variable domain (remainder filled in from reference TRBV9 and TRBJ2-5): DSGVTQTPKHLITATGQRVTLRCSPRSGDLSVYWYQQSLDQGLQFLIQYYNGEERAKGNILERFSAQQFPDLHSELNLSSLELGDSALYFCASSVGSRGQETQYFGPGTRLLVL.

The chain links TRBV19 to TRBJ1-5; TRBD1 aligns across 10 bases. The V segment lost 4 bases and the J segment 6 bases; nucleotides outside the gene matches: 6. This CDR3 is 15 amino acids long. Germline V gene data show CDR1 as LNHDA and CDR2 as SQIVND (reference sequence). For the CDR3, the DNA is TGTGCCAGTAGTACCGGGACAGGGGTTACTCAGCCCCAGCATTTT. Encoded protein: CASSTGTGVTQPQHF. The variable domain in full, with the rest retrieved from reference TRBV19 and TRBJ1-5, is DGGITQSPKYLFRKEGQNVTLSCEQNLNHDAMYWYRQDPGQGLRLIYYSQIVNDFQKGDIAEGYSVSREKKESFPLTVTSAQKNPTAFYLCASSTGTGVTQPQHFGDGTRLSIL.

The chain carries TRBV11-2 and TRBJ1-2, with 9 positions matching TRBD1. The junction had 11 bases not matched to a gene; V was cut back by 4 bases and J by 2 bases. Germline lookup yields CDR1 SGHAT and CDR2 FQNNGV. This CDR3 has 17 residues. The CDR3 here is CASSYVLGQGGNYGYTF. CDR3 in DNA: TGTGCCAGCAGCTACGTCCTGGGACAGGGAGGGAACTATGGCTACACCTTC.

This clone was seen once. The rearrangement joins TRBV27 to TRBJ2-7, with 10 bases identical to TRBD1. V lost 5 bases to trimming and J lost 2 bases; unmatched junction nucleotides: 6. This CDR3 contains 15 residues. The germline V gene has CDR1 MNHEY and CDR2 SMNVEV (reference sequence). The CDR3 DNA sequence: TGTGCCAGCAGTCCGTCCGGGACAGGGGCCTACGAGCAGTACTTC. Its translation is CASSPSGTGAYEQYF.

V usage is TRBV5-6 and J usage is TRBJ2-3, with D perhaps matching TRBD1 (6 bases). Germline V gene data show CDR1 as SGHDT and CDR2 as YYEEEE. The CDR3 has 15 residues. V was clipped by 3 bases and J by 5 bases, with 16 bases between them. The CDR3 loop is CASSSSGQWVDTQYF. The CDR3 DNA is TGTGCCAGCAGCTCCTCGGGACAATGGGTAGATACGCAGTATTTT.

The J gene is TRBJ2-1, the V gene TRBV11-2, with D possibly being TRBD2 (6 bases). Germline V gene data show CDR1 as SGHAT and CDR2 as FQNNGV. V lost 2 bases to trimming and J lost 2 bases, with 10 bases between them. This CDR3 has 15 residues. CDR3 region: CASSLTRTTYNEQFF. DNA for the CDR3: TGTGCCAGCAGCTTAACCCGGACTACCTACAATGAGCAGTTCTTC.

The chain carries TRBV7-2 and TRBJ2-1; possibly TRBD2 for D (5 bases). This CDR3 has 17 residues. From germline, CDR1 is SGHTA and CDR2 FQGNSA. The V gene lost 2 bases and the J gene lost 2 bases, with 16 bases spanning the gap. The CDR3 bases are TGTGCCAGCAGCTTACGCCCGCCGGGGATTACCTACAATGAGCAGTTCTTC. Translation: CASSLRPPGITYNEQFF.

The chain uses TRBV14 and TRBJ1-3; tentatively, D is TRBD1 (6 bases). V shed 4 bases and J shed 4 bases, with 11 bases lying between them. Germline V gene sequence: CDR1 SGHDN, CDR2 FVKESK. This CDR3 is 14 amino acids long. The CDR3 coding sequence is TGTGCCAGCAGCCGCGGGGGCCTCGGAAACACCATATATTTT. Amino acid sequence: CASSRGGLGNTIYF.

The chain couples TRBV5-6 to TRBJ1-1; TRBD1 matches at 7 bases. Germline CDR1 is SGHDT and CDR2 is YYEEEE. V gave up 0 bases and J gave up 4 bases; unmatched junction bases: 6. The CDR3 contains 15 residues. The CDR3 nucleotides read TGTGCCAGCAGCTTGGTACGAGGGGGCGGCACTGAAGCTTTCTTT. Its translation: CASSLVRGGGTEAFF.

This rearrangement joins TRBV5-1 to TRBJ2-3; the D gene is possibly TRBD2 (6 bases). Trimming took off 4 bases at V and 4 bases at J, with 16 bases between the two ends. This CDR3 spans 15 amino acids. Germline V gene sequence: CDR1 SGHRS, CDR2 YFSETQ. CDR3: CASSELASLSDTQYF. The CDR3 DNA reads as TGCGCCAGCAGCGAACTAGCATCCTTATCAGATACGCAGTATTTT.

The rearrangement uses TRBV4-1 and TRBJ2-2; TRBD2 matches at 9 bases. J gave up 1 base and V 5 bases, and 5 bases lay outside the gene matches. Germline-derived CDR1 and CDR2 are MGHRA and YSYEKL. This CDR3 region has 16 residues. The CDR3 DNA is TGCGCCAGCAGCGTCGGGACTAGCTGGAACACCGGGGAGCTGTTTTTT. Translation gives CASSVGTSWNTGELFF.

The CDR3 nucleotides are TGTGCCAGCGCGGGATTCTACAATGAGCAGTTCTTC. This encodes CASAGFYNEQFF. The chain employs TRBV7-2 and TRBJ2-1, with a possible D match to TRBD2 (6 bases). With 8 bases removed from V and 3 bases from J, the gap between germline ends came to 8 bases. Germline CDR1 SGHTA, CDR2 FQGNSA. The CDR3 is made up of 12 amino acids. The full variable domain, completed using reference TRBV7-2 and TRBJ2-1, is GAGVSQSPSNKVTEKGKDVELRCDPISGHTALYWYRQSLGQGLEFLIYFQGNSAPDKSGLPSDRFSAERTGGSVSTLTIQRTQQEDSAVYLCASAGFYNEQFFGPGTRLTVL.

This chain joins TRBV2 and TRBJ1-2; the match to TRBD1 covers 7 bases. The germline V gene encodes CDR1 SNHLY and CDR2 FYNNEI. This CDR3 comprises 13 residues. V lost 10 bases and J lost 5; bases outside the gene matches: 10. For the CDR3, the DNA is TGTGCCACCAGCACCGGGACAGCTTATGGCTACACCTTC. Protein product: CATSTGTAYGYTF.

The DNA of the CDR3 is TGTGCCAGCAGAGCCTCGGGACAGGGAGGGAGAGAGACCCAGTACTTC. Amino acids: CASRASGQGGRETQYF. The chain has TRBV2 and TRBJ2-5; 9 bases line up with TRBD1. Germline trimming cut 6 bases from V and 4 bases from J; bases unmatched to any gene: 12. The CDR3 runs 16 residues. CDR1 and CDR2 (germline): SNHLY, FYNNEI.

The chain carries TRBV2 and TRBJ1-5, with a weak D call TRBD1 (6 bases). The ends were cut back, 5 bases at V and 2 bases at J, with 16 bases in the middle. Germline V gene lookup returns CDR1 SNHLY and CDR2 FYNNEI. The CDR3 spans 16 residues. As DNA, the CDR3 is TGTGCCAGCAGTCCCACCTGGACAGAGGGCAATCAGCCCCAGCATTTT. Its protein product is CASSPTWTEGNQPQHF. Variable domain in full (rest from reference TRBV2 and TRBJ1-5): EPEVTQTPSHQVTQMGQEVILRCVPISNHLYFYWYRQILGQKVEFLVSFYNNEISEKSEIFDDQFSVERPDGSNFTLKIRSTKLEDSAMYFCASSPTWTEGNQPQHFGDGTRLSIL.

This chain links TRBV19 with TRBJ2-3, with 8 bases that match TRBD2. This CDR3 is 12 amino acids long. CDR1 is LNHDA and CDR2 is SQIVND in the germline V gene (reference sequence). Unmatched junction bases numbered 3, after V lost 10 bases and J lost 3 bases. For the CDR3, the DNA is TGTGCCACAAGCGGGAGTACAGATACGCAGTATTTT. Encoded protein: CATSGSTDTQYF.

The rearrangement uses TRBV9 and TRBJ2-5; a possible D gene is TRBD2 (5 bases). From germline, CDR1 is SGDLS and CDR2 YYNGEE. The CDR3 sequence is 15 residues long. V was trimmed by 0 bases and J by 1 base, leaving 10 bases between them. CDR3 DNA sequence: TGTGCCAGCAGCGTAGGAGCTAGCCTCCAAGAGACCCAGTACTTC. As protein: CASSVGASLQETQYF.

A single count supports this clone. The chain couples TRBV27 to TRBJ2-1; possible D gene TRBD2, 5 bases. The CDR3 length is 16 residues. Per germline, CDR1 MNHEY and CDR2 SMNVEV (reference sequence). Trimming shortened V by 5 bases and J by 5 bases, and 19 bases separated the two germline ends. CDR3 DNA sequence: TGTGCCAGCAGTCCCTTGACTGCGGGTATCCACAATGAGCAGTTCTTC. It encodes CASSPLTAGIHNEQFF.

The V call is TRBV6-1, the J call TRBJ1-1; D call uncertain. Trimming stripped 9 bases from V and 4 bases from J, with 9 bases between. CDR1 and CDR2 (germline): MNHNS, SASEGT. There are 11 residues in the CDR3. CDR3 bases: TGTGCCAGTGAGAGGATCACTGAAGCTTTCTTT. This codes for CASERITEAFF.

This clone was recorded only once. CDR3 in amino acids: CASSRGDSGNTIYF. In DNA form, the CDR3 reads TGTGCCAGCAGCCGTGGAGATTCTGGAAACACCATATATTTT. V gene TRBV5-4 combines with J gene TRBJ1-3; D remains ambiguous. Germline CDR1 is SGHNT and CDR2 is YYREEE (reference sequence). V lost 4 bases and J 1 base, leaving 9 bases between the germline ends. The CDR3 covers 14 residues.

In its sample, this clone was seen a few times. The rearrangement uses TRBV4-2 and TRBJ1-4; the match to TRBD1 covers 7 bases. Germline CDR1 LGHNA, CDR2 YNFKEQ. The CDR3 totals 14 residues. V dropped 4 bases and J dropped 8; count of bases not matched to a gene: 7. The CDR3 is CASSRDRDGEKLFF. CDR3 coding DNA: TGTGCCAGCAGCCGCGACAGGGACGGAGAAAAACTGTTTTTT.